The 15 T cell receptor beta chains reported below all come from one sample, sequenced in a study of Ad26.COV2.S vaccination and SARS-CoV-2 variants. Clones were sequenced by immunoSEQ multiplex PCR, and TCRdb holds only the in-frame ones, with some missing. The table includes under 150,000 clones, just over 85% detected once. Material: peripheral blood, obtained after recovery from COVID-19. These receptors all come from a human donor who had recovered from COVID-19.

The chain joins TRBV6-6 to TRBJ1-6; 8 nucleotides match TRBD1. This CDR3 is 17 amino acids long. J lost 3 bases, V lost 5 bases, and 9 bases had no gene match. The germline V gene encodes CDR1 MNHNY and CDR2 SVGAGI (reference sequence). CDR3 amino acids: CASSPYRTGNYNSPLHF. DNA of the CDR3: TGTGCCAGCAGTCCCTATAGGACAGGGAACTATAATTCACCCCTCCACTTT.

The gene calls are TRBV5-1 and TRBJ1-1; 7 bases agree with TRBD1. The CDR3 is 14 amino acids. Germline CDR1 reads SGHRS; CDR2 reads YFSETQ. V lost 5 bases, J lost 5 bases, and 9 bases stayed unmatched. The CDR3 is CASSHDRETTEAFF. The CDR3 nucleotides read TGCGCCAGCAGTCACGACAGGGAGACAACTGAAGCTTTCTTT.

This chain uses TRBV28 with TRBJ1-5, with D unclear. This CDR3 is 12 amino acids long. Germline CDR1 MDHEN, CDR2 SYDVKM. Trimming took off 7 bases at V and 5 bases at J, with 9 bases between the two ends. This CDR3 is CASNQRHQPQHF. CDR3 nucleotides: TGTGCCAGCAATCAACGTCATCAGCCCCAGCATTTT.

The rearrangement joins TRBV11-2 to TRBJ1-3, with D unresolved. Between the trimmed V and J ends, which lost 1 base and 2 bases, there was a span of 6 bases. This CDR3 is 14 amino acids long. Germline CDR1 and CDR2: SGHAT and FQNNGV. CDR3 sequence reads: CASSLGPAGNTIYF. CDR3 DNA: TGTGCCAGCAGCTTAGGTCCAGCTGGAAACACCATATATTTT.

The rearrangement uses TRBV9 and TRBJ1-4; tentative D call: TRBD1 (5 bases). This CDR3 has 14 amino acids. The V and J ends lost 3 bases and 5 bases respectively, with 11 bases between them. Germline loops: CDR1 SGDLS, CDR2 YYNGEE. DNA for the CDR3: TGTGCCAGCAGCGCCAGGGTTGGGAATGAAAAACTGTTTTTT. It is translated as CASSARVGNEKLFF.

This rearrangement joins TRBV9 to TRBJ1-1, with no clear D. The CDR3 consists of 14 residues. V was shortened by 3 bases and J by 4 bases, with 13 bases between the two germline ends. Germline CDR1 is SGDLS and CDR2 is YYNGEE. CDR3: CASSARPGSTEAFF. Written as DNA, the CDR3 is TGTGCCAGCAGCGCTAGACCCGGGAGCACTGAAGCTTTCTTT. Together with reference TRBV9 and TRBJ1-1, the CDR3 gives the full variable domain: DSGVTQTPKHLITATGQRVTLRCSPRSGDLSVYWYQQSLDQGLQFLIQYYNGEERAKGNILERFSAQQFPDLHSELNLSSLELGDSALYFCASSARPGSTEAFFGQGTRLTVV.

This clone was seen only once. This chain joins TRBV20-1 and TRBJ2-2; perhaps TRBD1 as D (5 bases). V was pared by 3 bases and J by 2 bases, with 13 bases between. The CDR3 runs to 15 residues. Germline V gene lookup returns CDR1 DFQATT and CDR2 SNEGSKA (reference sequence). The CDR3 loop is CSASMGQTNTGELFF. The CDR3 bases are TGCAGTGCTAGTATGGGGCAGACTAACACCGGGGAGCTGTTTTTT.

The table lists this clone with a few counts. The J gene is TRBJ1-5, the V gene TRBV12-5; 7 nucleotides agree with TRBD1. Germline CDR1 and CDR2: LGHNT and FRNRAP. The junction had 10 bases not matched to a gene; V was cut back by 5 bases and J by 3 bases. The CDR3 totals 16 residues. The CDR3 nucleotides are TGTGCTAGTGGTAATCCGGGACAGCAAGTCAATCAGCCCCAGCATTTT. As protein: CASGNPGQQVNQPQHF.

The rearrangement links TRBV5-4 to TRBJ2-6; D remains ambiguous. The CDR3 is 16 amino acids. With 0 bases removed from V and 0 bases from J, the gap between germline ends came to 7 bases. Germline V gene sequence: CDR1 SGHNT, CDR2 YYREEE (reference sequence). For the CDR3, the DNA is TGTGCCAGCAGCTTGGGGGTGGGCTCTGGGGCCAACGTCCTGACTTTC. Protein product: CASSLGVGSGANVLTF. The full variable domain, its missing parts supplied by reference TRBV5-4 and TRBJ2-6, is ETGVTQSPTHLIKTRGQQVTLRCSSQSGHNTVSWYQQALGQGPQFIFQYYREEENGRGNFPPRFSGLQFPNYSSELNVNALELDDSALYLCASSLGVGSGANVLTFGAGSRLTVL.

The CDR3 nucleotides are TGTGCCAGCAACAACAGGGGGGCCTATAATTCACCCCTCCACTTT. As protein: CASNNRGAYNSPLHF. The chain combines TRBV6-5 with TRBJ1-6; 8 bases line up with TRBD1. Germline V lookup: CDR1 MNHEY, CDR2 SVGAGI. This CDR3 comprises 15 residues. After removal of 7 bases from V and 2 bases from J, the junction contained 4 bases not matched to a gene.

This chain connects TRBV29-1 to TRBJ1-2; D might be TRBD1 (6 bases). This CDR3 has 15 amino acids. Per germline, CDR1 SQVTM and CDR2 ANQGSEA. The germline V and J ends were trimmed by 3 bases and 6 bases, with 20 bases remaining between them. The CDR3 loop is CSVEGALAGGHGYTF. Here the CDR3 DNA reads TGCAGCGTTGAGGGGGCCTTGGCGGGGGGCCATGGCTACACCTTC.

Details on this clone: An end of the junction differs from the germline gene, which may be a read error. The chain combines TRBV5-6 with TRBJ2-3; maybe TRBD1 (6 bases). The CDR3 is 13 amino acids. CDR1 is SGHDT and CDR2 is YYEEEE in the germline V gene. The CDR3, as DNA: TGTGCCAGCACCTTGACAGGTATCCATACGCAGTATTTT. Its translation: CASTLTGIHTQYF.

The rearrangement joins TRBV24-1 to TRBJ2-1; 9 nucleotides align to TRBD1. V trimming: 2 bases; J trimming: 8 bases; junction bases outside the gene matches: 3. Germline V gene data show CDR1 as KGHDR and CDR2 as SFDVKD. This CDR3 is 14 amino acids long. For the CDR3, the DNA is TGTGCCACCAGTGATTCGGGACAGGGCTATGAGCAGTTCTTC. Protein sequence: CATSDSGQGYEQFF.

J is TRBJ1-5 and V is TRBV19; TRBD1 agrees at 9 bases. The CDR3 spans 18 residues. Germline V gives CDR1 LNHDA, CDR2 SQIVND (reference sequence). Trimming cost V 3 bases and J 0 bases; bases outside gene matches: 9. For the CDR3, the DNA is TGTGCCAGTAGTATTGCCGGGACAGGGCTCTATAGCAATCAGCCCCAGCATTTT. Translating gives CASSIAGTGLYSNQPQHF.

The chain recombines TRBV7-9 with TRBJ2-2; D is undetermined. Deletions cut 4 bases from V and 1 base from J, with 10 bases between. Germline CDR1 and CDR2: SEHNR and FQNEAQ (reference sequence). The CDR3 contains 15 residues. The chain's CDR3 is CASSSDPLNTGELFF. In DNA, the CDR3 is TGTGCCAGCAGCTCGGACCCCTTGAACACCGGGGAGCTGTTTTTT.